The rows below give T cell receptor beta chains drawn from one sample of a study of shared clonotypes between healthy human individuals. Produced via immunoSEQ multiplex PCR; TCRdb's table is partial and in-frame only. The sample includes under 1,100,000 clones, about 75% of them seen just once. Input material: memory CD4+ T cells sorted from blood. The source of these receptors is a man aged 18 to 29 in good health. Each CDR3 is given with its conserved first and last residue. Fields, in order: CDR3 DNA, CDR3 protein, V gene, D gene, J gene, clone size. D genes are given only for firm matches. The size entry is marked missing in some rows and otherwise reads once, few, many or a size class.

TGTGCCTGGAGAACTGCCGGGACAGGGGGAGGCGAGCAGTACTTC	CAWRTAGTGGGEQYF	TRBV30	TRBD1	TRBJ2-7	.
TGTGCCAGTAGTATAAGATCAAAGGACGTCCGTGTGCAGTACTTC	CASSIRSKDVRVQYF	TRBV19	.	TRBJ2-5	.
TGTGCCAGCAGCCTGACAGGGACGAATTCACCCCTCCACTTT	CASSLTGTNSPLHF	TRBV6-1	TRBD1	TRBJ1-6	.
TGTGCCAGCACCGGGACAGGTAGTCCTAATGAAAAACTGTTTTTT	CASTGTGSPNEKLFF	TRBV25-1	TRBD1	TRBJ1-4	once
TGTGCCAGCAGTTTACCGAATCAACCCCAGCATTTT	CASSLPNQPQHF	TRBV2	.	TRBJ1-5	.
TGTGCCAGTAGTACCCGACAGGGGTTGGGCGGCTACACCTTC	CASSTRQGLGGYTF	TRBV19	TRBD1	TRBJ1-2	few
TGTGCCAGCAGTGTTGAGGAACAGGGTGATGGCTACACCTTC	CASSVEEQGDGYTF	TRBV2	.	TRBJ1-2	.
TGTGCCAGCAGGGGGGGAAACTCCTATAATTCACCCCTCCACTTT	CASRGGNSYNSPLHF	TRBV6-5	.	TRBJ1-6	.
TGCGCCAGCACGTTCGGGGAGTTGAACACTGAAGCTTTCTTT	CASTFGELNTEAFF	TRBV5-1	.	TRBJ1-1	.
TGTGCCAGCAGTCTCACGAGAGTCGAGCAGTACTTC	CASSLTRVEQYF	TRBV11-2	.	TRBJ2-7	.
TGTGCCAGCAGATGGGACAGACAAGAGACCCAGTACTTC	CASRWDRQETQYF	TRBV5-6	TRBD1	TRBJ2-5	.
TGCGCCAGCAGCCAAGATTTCTATGGCTACACCTTC	CASSQDFYGYTF	TRBV4-1	.	TRBJ1-2	.
TGTGCCAGCAAACGAGAATTCAATCAGCCCCAGCATTTT	CASKREFNQPQHF	TRBV2	.	TRBJ1-5	.
TGTGCCACCAGACGAGGCGAGACCCAGTACTTC	CATRRGETQYF	TRBV6-5	.	TRBJ2-5	.
TGCGCCAGCAGCCCTTCCTGGGACTATGGCTACACCTTC	CASSPSWDYGYTF	TRBV4-3	.	TRBJ1-2	.
TGTGCCAGCTCAGGAGGCGCTGGAAACACCATATATTTT	CASSGGAGNTIYF	TRBV18	.	TRBJ1-3	.
TGTGCCAGCCTAGACTCGGGGCTTAGCACAGATACGCAGTATTTT	CASLDSGLSTDTQYF	TRBV6-1	.	TRBJ2-3	few
TGTGCCAGCAGTCCCCAGGTGACAGGGGGCTACACCTTC	CASSPQVTGGYTF	TRBV27	TRBD1	TRBJ1-2	.
TGTGCCATCAGTGAAGGACAACTCGGGAGGGCAGATACGCAGTATTTT	CAISEGQLGRADTQYF	TRBV10-3	TRBD2	TRBJ2-3	.
TGCGCCAGCAGCCAAGATAACGGTATCGGTCGGGGCTACACCTTC	CASSQDNGIGRGYTF	TRBV4-1	.	TRBJ1-2	.
TGTGCCAGCAGCTTGCGTTCCGCGCCGAACACTGAAGCTTTCTTT	CASSLRSAPNTEAFF	TRBV5-4	.	TRBJ1-1	.
TGTGCCAGCAGCTTAAGTAGCGGGAGAGGTACGCAGTATTTT	CASSLSSGRGTQYF	TRBV7-8	TRBD2	TRBJ2-3	.
TGCAGCCAGTTTGGGGAGGACGAGCAGTACTTC	CSQFGEDEQYF	TRBV29-1	.	TRBJ2-7	few
TGTGCCAGCATTAGGGGGCAGATTCAGTACTTC	CASIRGQIQYF	TRBV6-1	TRBD1	TRBJ2-4	once
TGTGCCAGCCTTAAGGGGGGGAGTGTGGAGACCCAGTACTTC	CASLKGGSVETQYF	TRBV28	.	TRBJ2-5	.
TGTGCCAGCAGCCCAAGAGCCTCGACCGGGGAGCTGTTTTTT	CASSPRASTGELFF	TRBV7-8	.	TRBJ2-2	.
TGTGCCAGCAGCTCTTCTACAACCACCCAGTACTTC	CASSSSTTTQYF	TRBV9	.	TRBJ2-5	.
TGTGCCAGTAGTACAGGACAGAACACTGAAGCTTTCTTT	CASSTGQNTEAFF	TRBV19	.	TRBJ1-1	few
TGTGCCAGCAGCACCGGGAACACTGAAGCTTTCTTT	CASSTGNTEAFF	TRBV7-3	.	TRBJ1-1	few
TGCGCCAGCAGCTGGACAGGGCAACGAGAGACCCAGTACTTC	CASSWTGQRETQYF	TRBV5-1	TRBD1	TRBJ2-5	.
TGTGCCAGCTCAGACGAAACAGGGGGCCGCACCGGGGAGCTGTTTTTT	CASSDETGGRTGELFF	TRBV18	TRBD1	TRBJ2-2	.
TGTGCCAGCAGTGATGCGGGACGCAATCAGCCCCAGCATTTT	CASSDAGRNQPQHF	TRBV2	.	TRBJ1-5	.
TGTGCCAGCTCACCGGGTCCCCCAGGCGAGCAGTACTTC	CASSPGPPGEQYF	TRBV18	.	TRBJ2-7	.
TGTGCCAGCAGCTTGGAACAGAGCAGCTCTGGGGCCAACGTCCTGACTTTC	CASSLEQSSSGANVLTF	TRBV5-8	.	TRBJ2-6	.
TGTGCCAGTAGTACAGAGGGGACAGGGTACACTGAAGCTTTCTTT	CASSTEGTGYTEAFF	TRBV19	TRBD1	TRBJ1-1	.
TGCGCCAGCAGCTTTGGTATGGGGGTCGAGACCCAGTACTTC	CASSFGMGVETQYF	TRBV5-1	.	TRBJ2-5	once